The 20 T cell receptor beta chains below were found in one sample sequenced in a study of blood T cell repertoires in COVID-19. Data came from immunoSEQ multiplex PCR; TCRdb stores just in-frame clones and leaves some out. The sample holds under 200,000 clones, around 87% seen once. The sample was peripheral blood. The source is a woman in her 70s with COVID-19, enrolled during active disease.

V usage is TRBV30 and J usage is TRBJ1-5, with D unresolved. The CDR3 covers 18 residues. From germline, CDR1 is GTSNPN and CDR2 SVGIG (reference sequence). With 0 bases removed from V and 0 bases from J, the gap between germline ends came to 18 bases. CDR3 sequence reads: CAWSVPSVWSFSNQPQHF. CDR3 in DNA: TGTGCCTGGAGTGTACCTTCGGTGTGGAGTTTTAGCAATCAGCCCCAGCATTTT.

This rearrangement joins TRBV30 to TRBJ1-1; D not certain. Trimming left V 0 bases short and J 0 bases short, with 5 bases between. The CDR3 spans 13 residues. CDR1 and CDR2 from the germline V gene are GTSNPN and SVGIG (reference sequence). The CDR3 DNA is TGTGCCTGGAGTGTGACACTGAACACTGAAGCTTTCTTT. It is translated as CAWSVTLNTEAFF.

This clone appeared a single time. V gene TRBV3-1 (or the pseudogene TRBV3-2) combines with J gene TRBJ1-2; 8 bases are shared with TRBD1. Losses at the gene ends were 1 base for V and 3 bases for J; bases not matched to a gene: 7. Per germline, CDR1 LGHDT and CDR2 YNNKEL (reference sequence). The CDR3 is 16 residues long. For the CDR3, the DNA is TGTGCCAGCAGCCAAGGAGCAGGACAGGGACACTATGGCTACACCTTC. This translates into CASSQGAGQGHYGYTF.

The chain couples TRBV2 to TRBJ1-1, with a possible D match to TRBD1 (6 bases). In germline, CDR1 is SNHLY, CDR2 FYNNEI. This CDR3 is 15 amino acids long. Trimming removed 4 bases from V and 3 bases from J, with 15 bases in between. CDR3 region: CASSAVGTRDTEAFF. The CDR3 bases are TGTGCCAGCAGTGCAGTAGGGACACGGGACACTGAAGCTTTCTTT.

The V call is TRBV11-2, the J call TRBJ2-7; D is perhaps TRBD2 (5 bases). The length of the CDR3 is 15 residues. V lost 4 bases and J 0 bases, leaving 13 bases between the germline ends. Per germline, CDR1 SGHAT and CDR2 FQNNGV. CDR3 residues: CASSYGLTHSYEQYF. The CDR3, as DNA: TGTGCCAGCAGCTACGGACTCACCCACTCCTACGAGCAGTACTTC. Looking up the rest from reference TRBV11-2 and TRBJ2-7 gives the full variable domain: EAGVAQSPRYKIIEKRQSVAFWCNPISGHATLYWYQQILGQGPKLLIQFQNNGVVDDSQLPKDRFSAERLKGVDSTLKIQPAKLEDSAVYLCASSYGLTHSYEQYFGPGTRLTVT.

The rearrangement links TRBV4-2 to TRBJ2-1; 12 nucleotides agree with TRBD2. This CDR3 has 17 amino acids. CDR1 is LGHNA and CDR2 is YNFKEQ in the germline V gene. J was trimmed by 4 bases and V by 4 bases; bases with no gene match: 8. The CDR3 DNA follows: TGTGCCAGCAGCCCGGCCGGCCTAGCGGGGGGGTACAATGAGCAGTTCTTC. Translation gives CASSPAGLAGGYNEQFF.

This clone was picked up one time. V usage is TRBV5-5 and J usage is TRBJ2-7; TRBD1 might be the D (5 bases). Germline CDR1 reads SGHKS; CDR2 reads YYEKEE (reference sequence). This CDR3 contains 15 residues. V was clipped by 4 bases and J by 4 bases, with 18 bases between them. In DNA form, the CDR3 reads TGTGCCAGCAGCCCCAAGTGGGGCGCCAGTTACGAGCAGTACTTC. Its protein product is CASSPKWGASYEQYF.

The rearrangement joins TRBV5-4 to TRBJ2-5; no clear D. CDR3 length: 14 amino acids. CDR1 is SGHNT, CDR2 YYREEE, per germline (reference sequence). Trimming left V 3 bases short and J 5 bases short, with 14 bases between. This CDR3 reads CASSSPASLETQYF. The CDR3 DNA reads as TGTGCCAGCAGCTCTCCGGCTAGTTTGGAGACCCAGTACTTC.

The chain links TRBV29-1 to TRBJ2-3, with D perhaps matching TRBD1 (5 bases). The CDR3 consists of 14 residues. The ends were cut back, 5 bases at V and 0 bases at J, with 12 bases in the middle. Germline CDR1 is SQVTM and CDR2 is ANQGSEA. The CDR3: CSVRGSLSTDTQYF. Here the CDR3 DNA reads TGCAGCGTTAGGGGTTCCCTTAGCACAGATACGCAGTATTTT.

The rearrangement uses TRBV5-4 and TRBJ1-1; no reliable D call. Germline CDR1 SGHNT, CDR2 YYREEE (reference sequence). V was trimmed by 4 bases and J by 4 bases, leaving 14 bases between them. CDR3 size: 14 residues. CDR3 loop: CASSPHPRGTEAFF. DNA of the CDR3: TGTGCCAGCAGCCCTCACCCCCGGGGCACTGAAGCTTTCTTT.

Here the CDR3 DNA reads TGCGCCAGCAGCCAAGATGGGACAGGGGTAGAGACCCAGTACTTC. Its protein is CASSQDGTGVETQYF. The V call is TRBV4-1, the J call TRBJ2-5; 10 nucleotides match TRBD1. The CDR3 has 15 amino acids. J gave up 4 bases and V 0 bases, and 2 bases lay outside the gene matches. The V gene's germline CDR1 is MGHRA and CDR2 YSYEKL.

The chain couples TRBV6-5 to TRBJ2-1; 12 bases fit TRBD2. The germline V gene has CDR1 MNHEY and CDR2 SVGAGI. After removal of 8 bases from V and 5 bases from J, the junction contained 4 bases not matched to a gene. This CDR3 contains 14 residues. Here the CDR3 reads CASGGLAGHNEQFF. In DNA, the CDR3 is TGTGCCAGCGGGGGACTAGCGGGTCACAATGAGCAGTTCTTC.

V is TRBV28 and J is TRBJ2-7; D call uncertain. The V and J ends lost 5 bases and 3 bases respectively, with 8 bases between them. The CDR3 runs 12 residues. Germline CDR1 is MDHEN and CDR2 is SYDVKM. For the CDR3, the DNA is TGTGCCAGCAGTCAACTACTCTACGAGCAGTACTTC. It is translated as CASSQLLYEQYF.

DNA of the CDR3: TGTGCCAGCAGTTTACCCACTAGCGGGGGGACCTTATCTCAAGAGACCCAGTACTTC. Its translation is CASSLPTSGGTLSQETQYF. The gene calls are TRBV28 and TRBJ2-5; TRBD2 aligns across 12 bases. Germline V lookup: CDR1 MDHEN, CDR2 SYDVKM. This CDR3 spans 19 amino acids. J gave up 2 bases and V 2 bases, and 12 bases lay outside the gene matches.

The rearrangement joins TRBV30 to TRBJ1-6; 9 bases match TRBD1. The CDR3 is made up of 14 amino acids. In germline, CDR1 is GTSNPN, CDR2 SVGIG (reference sequence). The ends lost 5 bases at V and 9 bases at J; junction bases unmatched: 8. Written as DNA, the CDR3 is TGTGCCTGGGTTGGACAGGGGACCCCTTCACCCCTCCACTTT. Its translation: CAWVGQGTPSPLHF. The variable domain in full, completed from reference TRBV30 and TRBJ1-6, reads SQTIHQWPATLVQPVGSPLSLECTVEGTSNPNLYWYRQAAGRGLQLLFYSVGIGQISSEVPQNLSASRPQDRQFILSSKKLLLSDSGFYLCAWVGQGTPSPLHFGNGTRLTVT.

V and J are TRBV5-1 and TRBJ1-4; 9 bases fit TRBD1. The CDR3 runs to 15 residues. The trim removed 4 bases at V and 7 bases at J, leaving 8 bases unmatched. Looked up from germline, CDR1 is SGHRS and CDR2 is YFSETQ. CDR3 region: CASSESGTGREKLFF. The DNA for the CDR3 is TGCGCCAGCAGCGAATCCGGGACAGGGCGTGAAAAACTGTTTTTT.

V gene TRBV19 combines with J gene TRBJ1-4, with D hard to call. Per the germline V gene, CDR1 is LNHDA and CDR2 is SQIVND (reference sequence). CDR3 size: 14 residues. Trimming shortened V by 9 bases and J by 3 bases, and 14 bases separated the two germline ends. CDR3 loop: CASSMSRANEKLFF. In nucleotides, the CDR3 is TGTGCCAGCTCGATGAGTCGGGCTAATGAAAAACTGTTTTTT.

The chain joins TRBV15 to TRBJ1-1; D gene unclear. V shed 0 bases and J shed 4 bases, with 9 bases lying between them. The CDR3 sequence is 14 residues long. From germline, CDR1 is LNHNV and CDR2 YYDKDF (reference sequence). CDR3 coding DNA: TGTGCCACCAGCAGAGATCTAGCGGGCACTGAAGCTTTCTTT. This codes for CATSRDLAGTEAFF.

The rearrangement links TRBV28 to TRBJ2-3; D is possibly TRBD1 (6 bases). The CDR3 contains 14 residues. Germline V gene lookup returns CDR1 MDHEN and CDR2 SYDVKM. V gave up 6 bases and J gave up 4 bases, with 14 bases separating them. CDR3 residues: CASRGTFEPDTQYF. CDR3 nucleotides: TGTGCCAGCAGGGGGACATTTGAGCCAGATACGCAGTATTTT.

The chain couples TRBV6-4 to TRBJ1-1; 8 bases are shared with TRBD1. Germline trimming cut 6 bases from V and 7 bases from J; bases unmatched to any gene: 7. Germline V CDR1 and CDR2: MRHNA, SNTAGT. This CDR3 is 13 amino acids long. This chain's CDR3 is CASRSQGAGEAFF. DNA for the CDR3: TGTGCCAGCAGAAGTCAGGGGGCTGGTGAAGCTTTCTTT.